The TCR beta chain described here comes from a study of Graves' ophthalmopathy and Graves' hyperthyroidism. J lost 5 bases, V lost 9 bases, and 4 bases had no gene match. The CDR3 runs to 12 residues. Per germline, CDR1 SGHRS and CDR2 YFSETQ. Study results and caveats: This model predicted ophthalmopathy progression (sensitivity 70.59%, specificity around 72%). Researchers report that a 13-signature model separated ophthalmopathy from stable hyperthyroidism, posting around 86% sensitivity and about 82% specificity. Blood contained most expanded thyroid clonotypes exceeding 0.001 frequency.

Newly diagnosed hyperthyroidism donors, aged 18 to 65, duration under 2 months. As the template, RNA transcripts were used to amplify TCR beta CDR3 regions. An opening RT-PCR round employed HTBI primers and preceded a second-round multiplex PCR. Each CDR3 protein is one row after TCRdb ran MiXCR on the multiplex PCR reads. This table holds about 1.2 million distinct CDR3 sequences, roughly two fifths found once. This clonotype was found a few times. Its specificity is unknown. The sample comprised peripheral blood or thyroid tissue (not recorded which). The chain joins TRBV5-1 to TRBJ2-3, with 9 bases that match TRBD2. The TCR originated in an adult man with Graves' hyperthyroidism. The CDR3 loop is CATSGEQDTQYF. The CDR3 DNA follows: TGCGCCACTAGCGGGGAACAAGATACGCAGTATTTT.